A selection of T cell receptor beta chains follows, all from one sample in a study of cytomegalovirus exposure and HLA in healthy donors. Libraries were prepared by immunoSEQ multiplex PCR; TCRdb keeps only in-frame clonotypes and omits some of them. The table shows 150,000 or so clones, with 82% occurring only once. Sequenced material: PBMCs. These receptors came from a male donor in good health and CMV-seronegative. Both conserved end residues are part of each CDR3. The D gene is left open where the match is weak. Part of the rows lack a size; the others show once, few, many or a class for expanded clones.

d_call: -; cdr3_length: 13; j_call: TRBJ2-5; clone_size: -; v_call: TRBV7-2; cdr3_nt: TGTGCCAGCAGCTTAAATTTATACGGGACCCAGTACTTC; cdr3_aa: CASSLNLYGTQYF
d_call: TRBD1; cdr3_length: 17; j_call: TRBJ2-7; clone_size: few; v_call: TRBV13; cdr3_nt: TGTGCCAGCAGCGCGGAGGGGGGGGACAGGGCGGGCGACGAGCAGTACTTC; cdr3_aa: CASSAEGGDRAGDEQYF
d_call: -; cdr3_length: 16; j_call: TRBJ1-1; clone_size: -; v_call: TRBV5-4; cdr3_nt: TGTGCCAGCAGCTTGGGGGGGGGTTTTGGAAACACTGAAGCTTTCTTT; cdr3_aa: CASSLGGGFGNTEAFF
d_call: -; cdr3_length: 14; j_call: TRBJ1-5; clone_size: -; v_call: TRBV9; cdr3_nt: TGTGCCAGCAGCGTAGCAGGGGGCAATCAGCCCCAGCATTTT; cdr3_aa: CASSVAGGNQPQHF
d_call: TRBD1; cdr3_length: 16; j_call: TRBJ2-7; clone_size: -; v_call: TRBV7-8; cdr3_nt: TGTGCCAGCAGCTTGGGGGGACAGGGTCGGTACTACGAGCAGTACTTC; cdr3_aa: CASSLGGQGRYYEQYF
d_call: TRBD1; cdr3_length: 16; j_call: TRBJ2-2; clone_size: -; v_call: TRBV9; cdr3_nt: TGTGCCAGCAGCCCCCGGACAGGGGGCGGTGCCGGAGAGCTGTTTTTT; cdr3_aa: CASSPRTGGGAGELFF
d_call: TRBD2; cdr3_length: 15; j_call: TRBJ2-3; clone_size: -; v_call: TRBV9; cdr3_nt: TGTGCCAGCAGCGTAGGAGCGCTAGCGGGCCGCACGCAGTATTTT; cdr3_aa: CASSVGALAGRTQYF
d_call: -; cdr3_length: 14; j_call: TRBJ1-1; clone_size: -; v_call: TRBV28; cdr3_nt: TGTGCCAGCAGTTTGGTACTCAAGAACACTGAAGCTTTCTTT; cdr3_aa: CASSLVLKNTEAFF
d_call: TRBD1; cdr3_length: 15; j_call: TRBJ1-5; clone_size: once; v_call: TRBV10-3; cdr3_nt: TGTGCCATCAGTGAAGGAGGGGGCGGTTTTCAGCCCCAGCATTTT; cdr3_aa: CAISEGGGGFQPQHF
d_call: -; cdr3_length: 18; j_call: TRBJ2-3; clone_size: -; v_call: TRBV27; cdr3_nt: TGTGCCAGCAGTTCATACAGGGCTAGGGACTATGAAGCAGATACGCAGTATTTT; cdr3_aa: CASSSYRARDYEADTQYF
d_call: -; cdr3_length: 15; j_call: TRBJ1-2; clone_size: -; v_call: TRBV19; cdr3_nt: TGTGCCAGTAGTCCGCGGAGGGAGGGGAACTATGGCTACACCTTC; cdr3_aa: CASSPRREGNYGYTF
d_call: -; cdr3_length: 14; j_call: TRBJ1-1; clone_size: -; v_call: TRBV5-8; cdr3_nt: TGTGCCAGCAGCGATTGGCGGGGGAACACTGAAGCTTTCTTT; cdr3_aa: CASSDWRGNTEAFF
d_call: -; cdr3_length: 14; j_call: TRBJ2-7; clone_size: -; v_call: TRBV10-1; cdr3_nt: TGCGCCAGCAGTGGGGGGACAACGCCCTACGAGCAGTACTTC; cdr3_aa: CASSGGTTPYEQYF
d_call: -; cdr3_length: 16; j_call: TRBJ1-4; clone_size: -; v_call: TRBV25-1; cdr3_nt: TGTGCCAGCAGTGAATATGCGGCAGGGAAAGGGGGAAAACTGTTTTTT; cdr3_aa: CASSEYAAGKGGKLFF
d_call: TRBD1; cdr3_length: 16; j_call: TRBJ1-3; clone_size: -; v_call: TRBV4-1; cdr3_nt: TGCGCCAGCAGCCGAACGAGACAGGGCGGCGGAAACACCATATATTTT; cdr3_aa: CASSRTRQGGGNTIYF
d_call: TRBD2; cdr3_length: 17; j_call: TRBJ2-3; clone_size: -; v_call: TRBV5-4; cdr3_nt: TGTGCCAGCAGCAGTAGACTAGCGGGTCCGCACACAGATACGCAGTATTTT; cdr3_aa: CASSSRLAGPHTDTQYF
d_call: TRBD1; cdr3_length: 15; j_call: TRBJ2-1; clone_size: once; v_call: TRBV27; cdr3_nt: TGTGCCAGCAGTTTAACCGGGACAGGTTACAATGAGCAGTTCTTC; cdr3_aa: CASSLTGTGYNEQFF
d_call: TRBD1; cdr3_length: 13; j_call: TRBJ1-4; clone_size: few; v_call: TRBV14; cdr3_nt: TGTGCCAGCAGTCAACAGGGGGATGGAAAACTGTTTTTT; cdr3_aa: CASSQQGDGKLFF
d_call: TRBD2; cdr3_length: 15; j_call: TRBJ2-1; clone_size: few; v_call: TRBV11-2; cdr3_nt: TGTGCCAGCAGATCCCCGGGACTAGCACGCAATGAGCAGTTCTTC; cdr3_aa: CASRSPGLARNEQFF
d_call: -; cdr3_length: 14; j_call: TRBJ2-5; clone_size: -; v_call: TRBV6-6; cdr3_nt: TGTGCCAGCAGCGCGATGGCGGGCCAAGAGACCCAGTACTTC; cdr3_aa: CASSAMAGQETQYF
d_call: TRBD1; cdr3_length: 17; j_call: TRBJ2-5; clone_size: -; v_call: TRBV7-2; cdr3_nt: TGTGCCAGCAGCTCAACAACAGGGGTTTGGACCCAAGAGACCCAGTACTTC; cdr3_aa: CASSSTTGVWTQETQYF
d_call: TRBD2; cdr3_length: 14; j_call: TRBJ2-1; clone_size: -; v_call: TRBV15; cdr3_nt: TGTGCCACCAGCAGAGTCGGCGGGGGCAATGAGCAGTTCTTC; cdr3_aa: CATSRVGGGNEQFF
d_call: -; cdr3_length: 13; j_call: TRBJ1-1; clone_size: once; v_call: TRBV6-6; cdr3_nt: TGTGCCAGCACTCGCGACCGGGGAGCTGAAGCTTTCTTT; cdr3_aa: CASTRDRGAEAFF
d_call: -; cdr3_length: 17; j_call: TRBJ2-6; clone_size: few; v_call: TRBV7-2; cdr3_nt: TGTGCCAGCAGCTTAGCACATCAGAACTCTGGGGCCAACGTCCTGACTTTC; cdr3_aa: CASSLAHQNSGANVLTF
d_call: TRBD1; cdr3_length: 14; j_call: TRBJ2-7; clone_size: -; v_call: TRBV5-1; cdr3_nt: TGCGCCAGCAGCTTGGGACAGGGGGTTGTGGAGCAGTACTTC; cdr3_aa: CASSLGQGVVEQYF